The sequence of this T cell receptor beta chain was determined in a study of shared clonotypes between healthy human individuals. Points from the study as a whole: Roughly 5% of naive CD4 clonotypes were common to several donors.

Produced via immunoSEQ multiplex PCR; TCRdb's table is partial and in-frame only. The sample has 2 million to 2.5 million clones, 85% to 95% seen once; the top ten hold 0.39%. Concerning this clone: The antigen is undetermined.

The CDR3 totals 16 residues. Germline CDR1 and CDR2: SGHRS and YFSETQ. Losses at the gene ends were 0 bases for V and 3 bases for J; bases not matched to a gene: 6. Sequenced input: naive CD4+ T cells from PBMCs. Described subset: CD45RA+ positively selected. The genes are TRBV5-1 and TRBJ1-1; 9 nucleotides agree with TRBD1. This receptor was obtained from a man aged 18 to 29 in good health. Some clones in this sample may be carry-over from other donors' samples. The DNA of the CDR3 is TGCGCCAGCAGCTTGGCCTCCGGACAGGGGTACACTGAAGCTTTCTTT. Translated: CASSLASGQGYTEAFF.